The T cell receptor (beta chain) described here comes from a study of blood T cell repertoires in COVID-19. V was pared by 8 bases and J by 2 bases, with 4 bases of the junction left unmatched. The germline V gene encodes CDR1 MNHEY and CDR2 SMNVEV (reference sequence). The CDR3 runs to 15 residues. The assay was immunoSEQ multiplex PCR, and TCRdb's table has in-frame clones only and misses some. The sample carries 50,000 to 75,000 clones, about 80% recorded once. What was sequenced was peripheral blood. The chain has TRBV27 and TRBJ2-3; 13 positions agree with TRBD2. The source of this sequence is a woman aged 80 or over with acute or convalescent COVID-19. The CDR3 loop is CASGGLAGVTDTQYF. CDR3 bases: TGTGCCAGCGGAGGACTAGCGGGAGTCACAGATACGCAGTATTTT.